This T cell receptor beta chain was sequenced during a study of blood T cell repertoires in COVID-19. Study as a whole: Researchers got acute and convalescent COVID-19 samples from the United States, Italy and Spain.

There are 14 residues in the CDR3. Trimming removed 2 bases at V and 5 bases at J, with 10 bases between. CDR1 MNHEY and CDR2 SMNVEV come from the germline V gene (reference sequence). TCRdb's copy holds only in-frame clones and misses some; the assay was immunoSEQ multiplex PCR. The profile shows approximately 280,000 clones, around nine tenths of them singletons. The material sequenced was PBMCs or T cells enriched from blood (not recorded which). The chain uses TRBV27 and TRBJ2-1, with a tentative D call TRBD1 (5 bases). This receptor was identified in a woman between 18 and 30 years old who had recovered from COVID-19. CDR3 nucleotide sequence: TGTGCCAGCAGTTTAAGTGTAGGGGACAATGAGCAGTTCTTC. Translating gives CASSLSVGDNEQFF.